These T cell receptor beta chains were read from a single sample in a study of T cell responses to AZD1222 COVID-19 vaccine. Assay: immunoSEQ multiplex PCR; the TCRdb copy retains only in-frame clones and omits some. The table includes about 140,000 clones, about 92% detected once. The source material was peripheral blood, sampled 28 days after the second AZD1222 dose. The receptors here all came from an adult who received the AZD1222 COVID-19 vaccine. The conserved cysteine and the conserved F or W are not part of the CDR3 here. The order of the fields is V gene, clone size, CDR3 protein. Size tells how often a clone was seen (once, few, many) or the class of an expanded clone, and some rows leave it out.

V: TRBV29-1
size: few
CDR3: SAVLPGDWTDTQY

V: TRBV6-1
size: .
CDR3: ASSEFIEAF

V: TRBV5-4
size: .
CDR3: ASSLGPSGGTLYNEQF

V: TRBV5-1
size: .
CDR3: ASSLRTGGAYGYT

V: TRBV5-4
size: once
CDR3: ASSSASGGNIQY

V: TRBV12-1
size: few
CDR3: ASSFAQQYEQY

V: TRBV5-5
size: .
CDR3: ASSPRDRSYEQY

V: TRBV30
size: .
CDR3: AWSVLGVGYT

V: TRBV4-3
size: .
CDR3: ASSQEPGYEQY

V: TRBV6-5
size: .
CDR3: ASRSTATGARGYT

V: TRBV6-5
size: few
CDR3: ASRDRVYGYT

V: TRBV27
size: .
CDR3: ASSEQENTEAF

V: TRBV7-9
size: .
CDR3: ASSFWTGGGEQY

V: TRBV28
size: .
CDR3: ASSFAQNTGELF

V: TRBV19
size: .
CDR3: ASSLWGPTETQY

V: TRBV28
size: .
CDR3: ASSRTPVYEQY

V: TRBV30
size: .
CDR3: AWRTTGSSGANVLT

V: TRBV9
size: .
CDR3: ASSVGQFTDTQY

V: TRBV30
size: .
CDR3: AWSGGDRGPYEQY

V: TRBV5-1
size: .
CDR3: ASSETGTGVREKLF

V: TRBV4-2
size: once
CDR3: ASSLQPTGTSGRAEETQY

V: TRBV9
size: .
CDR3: ASSVHPDVNTEAF